This T cell receptor (beta chain) was obtained from a study of OX40 agonist ivuxolimab in advanced cancers. For the study at large: Every 2 weeks, patients received ivuxolimab intravenously, dosed at 0.01 to 10 mg/kg. The mean age was approximately 56 years, ranging from 23 to 79, with about 87% of participants male.

This clone was detected once. J lost 2 bases, V lost 1 base, and 2 bases had no gene match. This CDR3 has 14 amino acids. CDR1 is SGHTA, CDR2 FQGNSA, per germline. The assay was immunoSEQ multiplex PCR, and TCRdb's table has in-frame clones only and misses some. Among roughly 79,000 clones listed, roughly 81% were seen once. This receptor was taken from an adult with an advanced solid tumor such as melanoma, head and neck, liver or kidney cancer. Sequenced here: CD4+ or CD8+ T cells sorted from blood, sampled in a trial of the OX40 agonist ivuxolimab. The J gene is TRBJ2-7, the V gene TRBV7-2; 7 bases map to TRBD1. The CDR3 spells CASSLVQGTYEQYF. CDR3 nucleotide sequence: TGTGCCAGCAGCTTAGTACAGGGGACCTACGAGCAGTACTTC.